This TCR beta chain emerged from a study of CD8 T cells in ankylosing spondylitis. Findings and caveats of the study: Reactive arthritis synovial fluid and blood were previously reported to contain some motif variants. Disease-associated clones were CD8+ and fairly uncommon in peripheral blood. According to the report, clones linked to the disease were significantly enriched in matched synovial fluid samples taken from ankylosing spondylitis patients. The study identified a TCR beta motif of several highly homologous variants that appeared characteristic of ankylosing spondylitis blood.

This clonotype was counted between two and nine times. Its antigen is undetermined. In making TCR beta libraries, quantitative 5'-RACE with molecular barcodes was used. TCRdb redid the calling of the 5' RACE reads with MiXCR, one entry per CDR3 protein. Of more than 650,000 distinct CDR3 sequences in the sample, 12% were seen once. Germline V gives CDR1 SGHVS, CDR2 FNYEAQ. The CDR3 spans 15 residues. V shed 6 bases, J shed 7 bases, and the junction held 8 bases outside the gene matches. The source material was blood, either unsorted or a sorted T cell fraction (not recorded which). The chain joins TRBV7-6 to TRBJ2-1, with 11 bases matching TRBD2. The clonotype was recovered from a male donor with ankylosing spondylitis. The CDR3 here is CASSKTSGKRNEQFF. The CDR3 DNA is TGTGCCAGCAGTAAGACTAGCGGGAAGCGAAATGAGCAGTTCTTC.